The TCR beta chain described here comes from a study of response to subunit inactivated influenza vaccine. The trim removed 1 base at V and 5 bases at J, leaving 9 bases unmatched. The germline CDR1 and CDR2 sequences are MNHEY and SVGAGI. This CDR3 is 16 amino acids long. TCRdb re-called the RT-PCR reads through MiXCR, storing one row per CDR3 protein. The data hold 650,000 to 800,000 distinct CDR3 sequences, with approximately 15% observed a single time. The TCR sequence derives from a man over 45 who received an inactivated influenza vaccine. The chain is built from TRBV6-5 and TRBJ2-5, with TRBD2 matching over 8 bases. The sample here was PBMCs from blood, taken 14 to 15 days before vaccination. In DNA, the CDR3 is TGTGCCAGCAGTTACTTGGGACTAGTAATATACGAGACCCAGTACTTC. Translation gives CASSYLGLVIYETQYF.